This T cell receptor (beta chain) was retrieved from a study of T cell responses to AZD1222 COVID-19 vaccine. In regard to this clone: Its antigen is unknown.

TCRdb's copy holds only in-frame clones and misses some; the assay was immunoSEQ multiplex PCR. The sample has approximately 200,000 clones, 85% to 95% seen once. The germline CDR1 and CDR2 sequences are ENHRY and SYGVKD. Trimming pared 4 bases from V and 6 bases from J, leaving 12 bases between. The CDR3 extends over 14 amino acids. Whole-study findings and limits: At baseline, seropositivity was found in only six or seven AZD1222 recipients. In the spike-specific TCR repertoire, nearly half reportedly target unmutated variant regions. The donor cohort was predominantly white British with a female majority, and clonal diversity may have been underestimated.

The sequencing here drew on peripheral blood, taken 28 days after the second AZD1222 dose. The TCR comes from an adult who received the AZD1222 COVID-19 vaccine. The chain couples TRBV10-3 to TRBJ1-4; unclear D gene. The CDR3 here is CAISGTPGDEKLFF. CDR3 DNA sequence: TGTGCCATCAGTGGAACGCCTGGCGATGAAAAACTGTTTTTT.